These T cell receptor beta chains were read from a single sample in a study of blood T cell repertoires in COVID-19. Profiling relied on immunoSEQ multiplex PCR, and the TCRdb table lists in-frame clones only, not all of them. This sample yields about 39,000 clones, of which approximately 88% are seen a single time; roughly 14% belongs to the top ten. Input material: peripheral blood. These TCRs come from a man aged 45-60 years with active or convalescent COVID-19. The CDR3 runs from the conserved cysteine through the conserved F or W. The D gene is left open where the match is weak. The size entry is marked missing in some rows and otherwise reads once, few, many or a size class.

V gene	J gene	D gene	clone size	CDR3 DNA	CDR3 protein
TRBV6-4	TRBJ1-1	-	-	TGTGCCAGCAGTGACTCGAGTCGTGGCACTGAAGCTTTCTTT	CASSDSSRGTEAFF
TRBV2	TRBJ2-7	TRBD1	-	TGTGCCAGCAGTGAAGTTGGGACAGGTCTCAAGGTTGACGAGCAGTACTTC	CASSEVGTGLKVDEQYF
TRBV18	TRBJ1-3	-	-	TGTGCCAGCTCACCGCCCGGCGGAGGGGGAAACACCATATATTTT	CASSPPGGGGNTIYF
TRBV11-2	TRBJ1-2	TRBD1	-	TGTGCCAGCAGCTGGGACAGGGATGGCTACACCTTC	CASSWDRDGYTF
TRBV18	TRBJ1-6	-	-	TGTGCCAGCTCACCACCGACAGGTGATAATTCACCCCTCCACTTT	CASSPPTGDNSPLHF
TRBV7-2	TRBJ1-4	TRBD1	-	TGTGCCAGCAGCTCCAGGGACAGGGAAGCGGGAAAACTGTTTTTT	CASSSRDREAGKLFF
TRBV29-1	TRBJ2-3	-	once	TGCAGCGTAGACAGGAGGAGCACAGATACGCAGTATTTT	CSVDRRSTDTQYF
TRBV7-2	TRBJ1-4	TRBD1	-	TGTGCCAGCAGCGATGACAGGGCTATTGATGAAAAACTGTTTTTT	CASSDDRAIDEKLFF
TRBV6-7	TRBJ1-5	TRBD1	-	TGTGCCAGCAGAGCCGGGACAGCTTACTCTTATAGCAATCAGCCCCAGCATTTT	CASRAGTAYSYSNQPQHF
TRBV11-2	TRBJ2-2	-	-	TGTGCCAGCAGCCCAGGCAGGGGCACCGGGGAGCTGTTTTTT	CASSPGRGTGELFF
TRBV6-5	TRBJ1-3	TRBD1	-	TGTGCCAGCAGCGCGGGACAGGGTAACACCATATATTTT	CASSAGQGNTIYF
TRBV28	TRBJ1-3	TRBD1	-	TGTGCCAGCAGTTCACCCGGGACAGCTGGAAACACCATATATTTT	CASSSPGTAGNTIYF
TRBV5-6	TRBJ1-2	TRBD1	-	TGTGCCAGCAGCTACAGGGGGCCTGGCTACACCTTC	CASSYRGPGYTF
TRBV14	TRBJ2-3	TRBD1	-	TGTGCCAGCAGCCAAGTGGACAGGAGGACTAGCACAGATACGCAGTATTTT	CASSQVDRRTSTDTQYF
TRBV6-5	TRBJ2-2	TRBD1	-	TGTGCCAGCAGACCGGGACAGGGGTTTACCGGGGAGCTGTTTTTT	CASRPGQGFTGELFF
TRBV11-2	TRBJ1-1	-	-	TGTGCCAGACTCCGGACAGAGAACACTGAAGCTTTCTTT	CARLRTENTEAFF
TRBV7-9	TRBJ1-3	-	-	TGTGCCAGCGGCCGGACAAACTCTGGAAACACCATATATTTT	CASGRTNSGNTIYF
TRBV6-1	TRBJ1-1	-	-	TGTGCCAGCAGTGAACGGGGAACTGAAGCTTTCTTT	CASSERGTEAFF
TRBV3-1/TRBV3-2	TRBJ2-7	-	-	TGTGCCACTGGACTAGGAGGGGGGGGCGAGCAGTACTTC	CATGLGGGGEQYF
TRBV5-8	TRBJ2-1	-	-	TGTGCCAGCAGCTTGGGATACCGGGACTCCCACACCTACAATGAGCAGTTCTTC	CASSLGYRDSHTYNEQFF
TRBV3-1/TRBV3-2	TRBJ2-5	-	-	TGTGCCAGCAGCCAGGGCCTGTTCCAAGAGACCCAGTACTTC	CASSQGLFQETQYF
TRBV7-3	TRBJ2-5	-	-	TGTGCCAGCAGCTTAAATGGTGCTAGCCGACAAGAGACCCAGTACTTC	CASSLNGASRQETQYF
TRBV19	TRBJ1-1	TRBD1	-	TGTGCCAGTAGTTTGTCCGGGACAGGCCGTACTGAAGCTTTCTTT	CASSLSGTGRTEAFF
TRBV9	TRBJ2-3	TRBD1	-	TGTGCCAGCAGCCCCCGACAGGGCGACACAGATACGCAGTATTTT	CASSPRQGDTDTQYF
TRBV19	TRBJ2-2	-	few	TGTGCCAGTAGTAGATACCTCGGACAGAACACCGGGGAGCTGTTTTTT	CASSRYLGQNTGELFF
TRBV4-2	TRBJ2-3	TRBD2	-	TGTGCCAGCAGTCCCCGACTAGCGGGGGGCCCAAGCACAGATAAAGGTTTGGCATTT	CASSPRLAGGPSTDKGLAF
TRBV13	TRBJ2-7	TRBD1	-	TGTGCCAGCAGCCACCGGGACAGGCCCTACGAGCAGTACTTC	CASSHRDRPYEQYF
TRBV27	TRBJ1-5	TRBD1	-	TGTGCCAGCAGTTTTGACAGGGCTCGCGATCAGCCCCAGCATTTT	CASSFDRARDQPQHF